The 22 T cell receptor beta chains given below trace back to one sample, sequenced in a study of T cells after yellow fever vaccination. TCRdb fed the 5' RACE reads into MiXCR, producing one record per CDR3 protein. Of some 550,000 distinct CDR3 sequences in the sample, approximately 21% are singletons; the top ten hold 13% to 15%. The sequenced sample was PBMCs, obtained 15 days after the yellow fever booster vaccination. These receptors all come from a young man who received the YFV17D yellow fever vaccine.

This clonotype has just a few counts. The chain joins TRBV5-1 to TRBJ2-2, with D possibly TRBD2 on 6 matching bases. Trimming shortened V by 4 bases and J by 5 bases, and 15 bases separated the two germline ends. The CDR3 covers 15 residues. Germline V CDR1 and CDR2: SGHRS, YFSETQ. CDR3 bases: TGCGCCAGCAGCACCGGGACTCCCGGGACCGGGGAGCTGTTTTTT. Translated, it gives CASSTGTPGTGELFF.

The table lists this clonotype with a few counts. This chain joins TRBV24-1 and TRBJ2-1, with a tentative D call TRBD1 (5 bases). Germline V gene data show CDR1 as KGHDR and CDR2 as SFDVKD. Deletions cut 5 bases from V and 9 bases from J, with 13 bases between. The CDR3 covers 13 residues. The CDR3 here is CATSGGRAFEQFF. The DNA for the CDR3 is TGTGCCACCAGTGGTGGCAGGGCTTTTGAGCAGTTCTTC.

This clonotype was recorded a few times. The chain combines TRBV25-1 with TRBJ2-7; D call uncertain. Trimming cost V 6 bases and J 5 bases, with 14 bases left between them. In germline, CDR1 is MGHDK, CDR2 SYGVNS. The CDR3 loop spans 13 amino acids. The CDR3 DNA is TGTGCCAGCAGGAGGATGGGTGGCGACGAGCAGTACTTC. Its translation: CASRRMGGDEQYF.

The chain links TRBV18 to TRBJ2-1; 9 bases map to TRBD2. CDR3 length: 15 residues. The junction had 10 bases not matched to a gene; V was cut back by 6 bases and J by 7 bases. Per the germline V gene, CDR1 is KGHSH and CDR2 is LQKENI. The CDR3 bases are TGTGCCAGCTCTCCCTCCTTAGCGGGAGAGAATGAGCAGTTCTTC. This codes for CASSPSLAGENEQFF.

This clonotype was observed at least ten times. The chain carries TRBV16 and TRBJ1-5, with 7 bases matching TRBD1. Germline CDR1 is KGHSY and CDR2 is FQNENV. There are 14 residues in the CDR3. J lost 0 bases, V lost 7 bases, and 3 bases had no gene match. The CDR3 spells CASKGTDSNQPQHF. DNA of the CDR3: TGTGCCAGCAAAGGGACAGATAGCAATCAGCCCCAGCATTTT.

This clonotype was counted at least ten times. The chain employs TRBV15 and TRBJ2-3; D gene ambiguous. V lost 8 bases to trimming and J lost 4 bases, with 4 bases between them. This CDR3 comprises 10 residues. CDR1 is LNHNV, CDR2 YYDKDF, per germline (reference sequence). In DNA, the CDR3 is TGTGCCACCGGGGCAGATACGCAGTATTTT. It yields the protein CATGADTQYF.

This chain joins TRBV29-1 and TRBJ1-1; D not certain. The CDR3 loop spans 13 amino acids. CDR1 and CDR2 from the germline V gene are SQVTM and ANQGSEA. The V end was cut by 4 bases, the J end by 4 bases, with 13 bases between. CDR3 coding DNA: TGCAGCGTTGGTGGATCCCAGTTCACTGAAGCTTTCTTT. Translated, it gives CSVGGSQFTEAFF.

Only a few counts were recorded for this clonotype. V gene TRBV7-9 combines with J gene TRBJ2-3, with D maybe TRBD2 (5 bases). V was shortened by 5 bases and J by 6 bases, with 15 bases between the two germline ends. Germline-derived CDR1 and CDR2 are SEHNR and FQNEAQ (reference sequence). The CDR3 is 14 residues long. CDR3 in DNA: TGTGCCAGCAGCCCCGGCGCGGGCCTGGATACGCAGTATTTT. It encodes CASSPGAGLDTQYF.

J is TRBJ2-7 and V is TRBV2, with 9 bases fitting TRBD2. V gave up 8 bases and J gave up 0 bases; unmatched junction bases: 8. The CDR3 extends over 15 amino acids. The germline V gene has CDR1 SNHLY and CDR2 FYNNEI. The CDR3 loop reads CASGGGRGSSYEQYF. In DNA, the CDR3 is TGTGCCAGCGGCGGCGGGAGGGGCTCCTCCTACGAGCAGTACTTC.

This clonotype was seen more than once but under ten times. This chain uses TRBV5-1 with TRBJ2-3, with D perhaps matching TRBD2 (5 bases). V was pared by 2 bases and J by 6 bases, with 10 bases between. Looked up from germline, CDR1 is SGHRS and CDR2 is YFSETQ. CDR3 length: 13 amino acids. The CDR3 loop is CASSFVGDDTQYF. The CDR3 DNA follows: TGCGCCAGCAGCTTCGTCGGGGATGATACGCAGTATTTT. Supplemented by reference TRBV5-1 and TRBJ2-3, the full variable domain reads KAGVTQTPRYLIKTRGQQVTLSCSPISGHRSVSWYQQTPGQGLQFLFEYFSETQRNKGNFPGRFSGRQFSNSRSEMNVSTLELGDSALYLCASSFVGDDTQYFGPGTRLTVL.

Concerning this clonotype: One junction end does not reproduce the germline sequence, and a read error may be involved. The rearrangement joins TRBV5-1 to TRBJ2-2; TRBD2 might be the D (5 bases). From germline, CDR1 is SGHRS and CDR2 YFSETQ. This CDR3 contains 14 residues. In DNA, the CDR3 is TGCGCCAGCATAGACACCTCGAACACCGGGGAGCCGTTTTTT. This translates into CASIDTSNTGEPFF. Full variable domain (remainder filled in from reference TRBV5-1 and TRBJ2-2): KAGVTQTPRYLIKTRGQQVTLSCSPISGHRSVSWYQQTPGQGLQFLFEYFSETQRNKGNFPGRFSGRQFSNSRSEMNVSTLELGDSALYLCASIDTSNTGEPFFGEGSRLTVL.

This clonotype was observed a handful of times. At one boundary the junction diverges from the germline segment, which might be a read error. The CDR3, as DNA: TGCGCCAGCATTCAAACTCCTAGCGGGAGGCTCTACGAGCAGTACTTC. Translation gives CASIQTPSGRLYEQYF. The gene calls are TRBV23-1 and TRBJ2-7, with 11 bases lining up with TRBD2. TRBV23-1 is sorted into the ORF group, with uncertain function. The CDR3 is 16 residues long.

This clonotype was seen more than once but under ten times. V is TRBV25-1 and J is TRBJ2-5, with D unresolved. V was trimmed by 7 bases and J by 9 bases, leaving 15 bases between them. The CDR3 covers 12 residues. Germline assignment: CDR1 MGHDK and CDR2 SYGVNS. The CDR3 protein is CASNHGFSAQYF. Written as DNA, the CDR3 is TGTGCCAGCAACCACGGGTTTAGTGCCCAGTACTTC.

The genes are TRBV5-1 and TRBJ1-1; D unresolved. The CDR3 has 14 amino acids. The V and J ends lost 4 bases and 4 bases respectively, with 14 bases between them. Per the germline V gene, CDR1 is SGHRS and CDR2 is YFSETQ. Here the CDR3 DNA reads TGCGCCAGCAGCCCCGGGCCCGGCGGCACTGAAGCTTTCTTT. It yields the protein CASSPGPGGTEAFF.

The V call is TRBV27, the J call TRBJ2-1; 11 positions match TRBD1. Trimming at V came to 9 bases and at J to 9 bases, leaving 7 bases not matched to a gene. Germline V lookup: CDR1 MNHEY, CDR2 SMNVEV (reference sequence). The CDR3 length is 13 residues. CDR3 region: CASMDRGRFEQFF. The CDR3 DNA follows: TGTGCCAGTATGGACAGGGGGCGTTTTGAGCAGTTCTTC.

This clonotype was detected only a few times. The chain is built from TRBV5-1 and TRBJ2-2, with D hard to call. V was clipped by 2 bases and J by 4 bases, with 9 bases between them. The CDR3 runs to 14 residues. Germline CDR1 and CDR2: SGHRS and YFSETQ. CDR3: CASSLDRTTGELFF. Here the CDR3 DNA reads TGCGCCAGCAGCTTAGACCGTACCACCGGGGAGCTGTTTTTT.

The chain has TRBV11-2 and TRBJ2-1; D ambiguous. V was cut by 0 bases and J by 6 bases, with 12 bases left in between. Germline CDR1 is SGHAT and CDR2 is FQNNGV. This CDR3 contains 15 residues. CDR3 protein: CASSLDRLEINEQFF. The CDR3, as DNA: TGTGCCAGCAGCTTAGATCGTTTAGAAATCAATGAGCAGTTCTTC.

The genes are TRBV6-2 or TRBV6-3 and TRBJ1-5; the D is unclear. V was clipped by 5 bases and J by 5 bases, with 16 bases between them. Germline CDR1 and CDR2: MNHEY and SVGEGT. The CDR3 is 15 residues long. CDR3: CASSAGPPGYQPQHF. The CDR3 DNA reads as TGTGCCAGCAGTGCGGGCCCTCCTGGGTATCAGCCCCAGCATTTT.

The chain joins TRBV7-9 to TRBJ2-1; 9 bases map to TRBD2. CDR1 is SEHNR, CDR2 FQNEAQ, per germline (reference sequence). This CDR3 comprises 16 residues. V dropped 3 bases and J dropped 0; count of bases not matched to a gene: 3. In DNA, the CDR3 is TGTGCCAGCAGCTTTAGCGGGAGTAACTCCTACAATGAGCAGTTCTTC. It is translated as CASSFSGSNSYNEQFF.

This CDR3 reads CASSLSPGGSNEQFF. DNA of the CDR3: TGCGCCAGCAGCTTAAGCCCTGGGGGTTCGAATGAGCAGTTCTTC. The chain uses TRBV5-1 and TRBJ2-1; D tentatively fits TRBD1 or TRBD2 (5 bases each). Germline V gene sequence: CDR1 SGHRS, CDR2 YFSETQ. Trimming left V 2 bases short and J 7 bases short, with 16 bases between. The CDR3 covers 15 residues. Complete variable domain (other parts from reference TRBV5-1 and TRBJ2-1): KAGVTQTPRYLIKTRGQQVTLSCSPISGHRSVSWYQQTPGQGLQFLFEYFSETQRNKGNFPGRFSGRQFSNSRSEMNVSTLELGDSALYLCASSLSPGGSNEQFFGPGTRLTVL.

The CDR3 DNA is TGTGCCTGGAGTGTACTAGGGATGGGGGAGCTGTTTTTT. Protein: CAWSVLGMGELFF. The chain combines TRBV30 with TRBJ2-2; D is possibly TRBD2 (5 bases). Germline assignment: CDR1 GTSNPN and CDR2 SVGIG (reference sequence). V dropped 0 bases and J dropped 8 bases, with 10 bases sitting between them. This CDR3 has 13 amino acids.

This clonotype was counted only a few times. This rearrangement joins TRBV15 to TRBJ2-3; D might be TRBD2 (7 bases). CDR1 LNHNV and CDR2 YYDKDF come from the germline V gene (reference sequence). With 7 bases removed from V and 6 bases from J, the gap between germline ends came to 14 bases. The CDR3 is 13 amino acids. In DNA form, the CDR3 reads TGTGCCACCACAGGGGAGGGAGCGGATACGCAGTATTTT. Protein sequence: CATTGEGADTQYF. The variable domain in full, completed from reference TRBV15 and TRBJ2-3, reads DAMVIQNPRYQVTQFGKPVTLSCSQTLNHNVMYWYQQKSSQAPKLLFHYYDKDFNNEADTPDNFQSRRPNTSFCFLDIRSPGLGDTAMYLCATTGEGADTQYFGPGTRLTVL.